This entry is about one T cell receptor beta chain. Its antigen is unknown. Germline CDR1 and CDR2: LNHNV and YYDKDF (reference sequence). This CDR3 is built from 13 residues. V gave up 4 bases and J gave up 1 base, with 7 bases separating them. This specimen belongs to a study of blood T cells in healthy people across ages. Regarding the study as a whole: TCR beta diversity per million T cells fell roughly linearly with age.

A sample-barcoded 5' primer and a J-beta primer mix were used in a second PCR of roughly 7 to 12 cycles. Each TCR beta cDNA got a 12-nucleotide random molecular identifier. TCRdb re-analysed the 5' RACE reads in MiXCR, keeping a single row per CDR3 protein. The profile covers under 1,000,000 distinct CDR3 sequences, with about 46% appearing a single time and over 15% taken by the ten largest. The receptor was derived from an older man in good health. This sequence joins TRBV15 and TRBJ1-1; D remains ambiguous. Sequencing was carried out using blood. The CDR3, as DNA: TGTGCCACCAGCACGCTCGCGAACACTGAAGCTTTCTTT. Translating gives CATSTLANTEAFF.